This is a list of T cell receptor beta chains from one sample in a study of T cells in Graves' hyperthyroidism and ophthalmopathy. TCRdb redid the calling of the multiplex PCR reads with MiXCR, one entry per CDR3 protein. This table has around 440,000 distinct CDR3 sequences, about 15% appearing once. The specimen was blood. The receptors were gathered from a woman between 18 and 29 years old with Graves' hyperthyroidism. CDR3s include the opening cysteine and the closing phenylalanine or tryptophan. Fields, in order: V gene, D gene, J gene, clone size, CDR3 DNA, CDR3 protein. A D gene is named only where the DNA matches it firmly. Not all rows give a size; the values are once, few, many and, for expanded clones, a class.

V gene: TRBV7-3; D gene: NA; J gene: TRBJ2-7; clone size: many; CDR3 DNA: TGTGCCAGCAGCCTAGGGGTTTCGGGCGAGCAGTACTTC; CDR3 protein: CASSLGVSGEQYF
V gene: TRBV25-1; D gene: TRBD1; J gene: TRBJ2-5; clone size: NA; CDR3 DNA: TGTGCCAGCATCGGGGACAGGGGTGGAGAGACCCAGTACTTC; CDR3 protein: CASIGDRGGETQYF
V gene: TRBV27; D gene: NA; J gene: TRBJ2-7; clone size: NA; CDR3 DNA: TGTGCCAGCAGTCCTCCCTTTCACTACGAGCAGTACTTC; CDR3 protein: CASSPPFHYEQYF
V gene: TRBV28; D gene: TRBD1; J gene: TRBJ2-1; clone size: few; CDR3 DNA: TGTGCCAGCAGAGCAGGGGGTGATTCCTACAATGAGCAGTTCTTC; CDR3 protein: CASRAGGDSYNEQFF
V gene: TRBV12-3/TRBV12-4; D gene: TRBD1; J gene: TRBJ1-2; clone size: many; CDR3 DNA: TGTGCCAGCAGCTCAGGGGGCACGCCCGGCTACACCTTC; CDR3 protein: CASSSGGTPGYTF
V gene: TRBV6-1; D gene: NA; J gene: TRBJ2-5; clone size: many; CDR3 DNA: TGTGCCAGCAGTTCCGGGGACGGCCCTGGGGAGACCCAGTACTTC; CDR3 protein: CASSSGDGPGETQYF
V gene: TRBV7-9; D gene: NA; J gene: TRBJ1-2; clone size: many; CDR3 DNA: TGTGCCAGCAGCCCCCGGGACCCTGGGAGAGACTATGGCTACACCTTC; CDR3 protein: CASSPRDPGRDYGYTF
V gene: TRBV18; D gene: TRBD1; J gene: TRBJ1-2; clone size: NA; CDR3 DNA: TGTGCCAGCTCACCACGGGACAGTACTAACTATGGCTACACCTTC; CDR3 protein: CASSPRDSTNYGYTF
V gene: TRBV12-5; D gene: TRBD2; J gene: TRBJ2-7; clone size: many; CDR3 DNA: TGTGCTAGTGGTTTGAGGGGTAGCGGGAGCGTGAACGAGCAGTACTTC; CDR3 protein: CASGLRGSGSVNEQYF
V gene: TRBV19; D gene: TRBD1; J gene: TRBJ2-7; clone size: few; CDR3 DNA: TGTGCCAGTAGGCGGGACAGGGACTACGAGCAGTACTTC; CDR3 protein: CASRRDRDYEQYF
V gene: TRBV5-4; D gene: TRBD1; J gene: TRBJ2-4; clone size: few; CDR3 DNA: TGTGCCAGCAGCGCGGACAGGGCGAACATTCAGTACTTC; CDR3 protein: CASSADRANIQYF
V gene: TRBV30; D gene: TRBD1; J gene: TRBJ2-7; clone size: few; CDR3 DNA: TGTGCCCTCCCGGGACAGGGGGCTTTCGAGCAGTACTTC; CDR3 protein: CALPGQGAFEQYF
V gene: TRBV20-1; D gene: NA; J gene: TRBJ2-3; clone size: many; CDR3 DNA: TGCAGTGCTAGCTCGGTTAGCACAGATACGCAGTATTTT; CDR3 protein: CSASSVSTDTQYF
V gene: TRBV7-2; D gene: NA; J gene: TRBJ2-2; clone size: many; CDR3 DNA: TGTGCCAGCAGCTTAAGCAGACTCACCGGGGAGCTGTTTTTT; CDR3 protein: CASSLSRLTGELFF
V gene: TRBV5-1; D gene: TRBD1; J gene: TRBJ2-3; clone size: NA; CDR3 DNA: TGCGCCAGCAGCCGGGACAGAGATACGCAGTATTTT; CDR3 protein: CASSRDRDTQYF
V gene: TRBV2; D gene: NA; J gene: TRBJ1-4; clone size: many; CDR3 DNA: TGTGCCAGCAGCGGAACGGGGGCGCCTGAAAAACTGTTTTTT; CDR3 protein: CASSGTGAPEKLFF